This passage covers 32 T cell receptor beta chains from one sample sequenced in a study of OX40 agonist ivuxolimab in advanced cancers. Sequencing was performed with immunoSEQ multiplex PCR; in TCRdb, only in-frame clones are kept and a portion is missing. The sample lists approximately 50,000 clones, just under 95% seen once, with about 11% in the top ten. The sample consisted of CD4+ or CD8+ T cells sorted from blood, taken in a trial of the OX40 agonist ivuxolimab. The receptors were gathered from an adult with an advanced solid tumor such as melanoma, head and neck, liver or kidney cancer.

For this clone: Germline and junction disagree at one end, which may indicate a read error. This chain links TRBV11-2 with TRBJ2-7; 7 bases agree with TRBD2. The CDR3 extends over 11 amino acids. Germline CDR1 and CDR2: SGHAT and FQNNGV. CDR3 DNA: TGTGCCAGCAGCTTTCGGGAGGCGGTAACGTTC. Its translation: CASSFREAVTF.

The chain combines TRBV11-2 with TRBJ2-7; D might be TRBD2 (6 bases). The CDR3 spans 16 residues. Germline CDR1 SGHAT, CDR2 FQNNGV. Trimming shortened V by 0 bases and J by 0 bases, and 12 bases separated the two germline ends. In DNA, the CDR3 is TGTGCCAGCAGCTTAGAAGGGACTCCTTACTCCTACGAGCAGTACTTC. Its protein product is CASSLEGTPYSYEQYF. Looking up the rest from reference TRBV11-2 and TRBJ2-7 gives the full variable domain: EAGVAQSPRYKIIEKRQSVAFWCNPISGHATLYWYQQILGQGPKLLIQFQNNGVVDDSQLPKDRFSAERLKGVDSTLKIQPAKLEDSAVYLCASSLEGTPYSYEQYFGPGTRLTVT.

The gene calls are TRBV28 and TRBJ2-2, with D possibly TRBD1 on 5 matching bases. Germline CDR1 reads MDHEN; CDR2 reads SYDVKM. The V and J ends lost 4 bases and 0 bases respectively, with 12 bases between them. The CDR3 length is 16 residues. The DNA for the CDR3 is TGTGCCAGCAGTTCCCCGGGCAGGGCGAACACCGGGGAGCTGTTTTTT. Translation: CASSSPGRANTGELFF.

V usage is TRBV19 and J usage is TRBJ2-7, with D tentatively TRBD2 (6 bases). CDR1 LNHDA and CDR2 SQIVND come from the germline V gene (reference sequence). V was cut by 5 bases and J by 1 base, with 18 bases left in between. The CDR3 extends over 16 amino acids. The CDR3 loop is CASSVRRGRLSYEQYF. For the CDR3, the DNA is TGTGCCAGTAGTGTCCGGAGGGGACGGCTGTCCTACGAGCAGTACTTC.

The chain employs TRBV30 and TRBJ2-1; 11 bases match TRBD2. This CDR3 contains 14 residues. Trimming cost V 1 base and J 7 bases; bases outside gene matches: 3. Germline values: CDR1 GTSNPN, CDR2 SVGIG (reference sequence). CDR3 loop: CAWSGLAGRNEQFF. The CDR3 DNA sequence: TGTGCCTGGAGTGGACTAGCGGGAAGAAATGAGCAGTTCTTC.

The rearrangement uses TRBV7-9 and TRBJ1-1; 7 bases are shared with TRBD1. Per germline, CDR1 SEHNR and CDR2 FQNEAQ (reference sequence). The CDR3 sequence is 16 residues long. The ends lost 4 bases at V and 3 bases at J; junction bases unmatched: 11. The CDR3: CASSYATGVWHTEAFF. The CDR3 bases are TGTGCCAGCAGCTACGCCACAGGGGTATGGCACACTGAAGCTTTCTTT.

The V call is TRBV7-9, the J call TRBJ2-7; 8 bases are shared with TRBD1. V was pared by 5 bases and J by 4 bases, with 10 bases of the junction left unmatched. Germline V lookup: CDR1 SEHNR, CDR2 FQNEAQ (reference sequence). The CDR3 contains 15 residues. As DNA, the CDR3 is TGTGCCAGCAGCCCGAGGACAGGGCAGACTTACGAGCAGTACTTC. Translating it yields CASSPRTGQTYEQYF.

The genes are TRBV7-2 and TRBJ2-7, with 16 positions matching TRBD2. V was pared by 3 bases and J by 4 bases, with 9 bases of the junction left unmatched. This CDR3 contains 18 residues. CDR1 SGHTA and CDR2 FQGNSA come from the germline V gene. The CDR3 DNA sequence: TGTGCCAGCAGCTTCGGGACTAGCGGGAGGGGTTACCATTACGAGCAGTACTTC. This gives the protein CASSFGTSGRGYHYEQYF.

The chain carries TRBV30 and TRBJ1-3; no definite D call. V was shortened by 0 bases and J by 3 bases, with 18 bases between the two germline ends. CDR3 size: 17 residues. Germline V gene lookup returns CDR1 GTSNPN and CDR2 SVGIG (reference sequence). In DNA, the CDR3 is TGTGCCTGGAGTGTACGTTTGGGTTTTAAGGGTGGAAACACCATATATTTT. It specifies CAWSVRLGFKGGNTIYF. The whole variable domain, filled in from reference TRBV30 and TRBJ1-3, reads SQTIHQWPATLVQPVGSPLSLECTVEGTSNPNLYWYRQAAGRGLQLLFYSVGIGQISSEVPQNLSASRPQDRQFILSSKKLLLSDSGFYLCAWSVRLGFKGGNTIYFGEGSWLTVV.

This chain links TRBV6-1 with TRBJ1-2; no firm D call. CDR3 length equals 13 residues. V was shortened by 4 bases and J by 4 bases, with 10 bases between the two germline ends. CDR1 MNHNS and CDR2 SASEGT come from the germline V gene. In DNA form, the CDR3 reads TGTGCCAGCAGTGTACGACGAATCTATGGCTACACCTTC. It codes for CASSVRRIYGYTF.

The rearrangement links TRBV7-8 to TRBJ2-1; D unclear. Trimming stripped 2 bases from V and 2 bases from J, with 10 bases between. This CDR3 has 15 residues. Germline V gene sequence: CDR1 SGHVS, CDR2 FQNEAQ. CDR3 residues: CASSLRKAPYNEQFF. CDR3 DNA: TGTGCCAGCAGCTTAAGGAAGGCCCCCTACAATGAGCAGTTCTTC.

This clone has a single count. The genes are TRBV21-1 and TRBJ2-1; the table names TRBD2, a call not compared with the DNA. TRBV21-1 is flagged as a pseudogene. CDR3 length: 13 residues. The CDR3 spells CASSSGTTNEQFF. The CDR3 DNA sequence: TGTGCCAGCAGCTCTGGGACTACCAATGAGCAGTTCTTC.

This chain links TRBV27 with TRBJ1-4; unclear D gene. V lost 6 bases and J lost 7, with 21 bases in between. The germline V gene encodes CDR1 MNHEY and CDR2 SMNVEV (reference sequence). This CDR3 is 16 amino acids long. The CDR3 loop reads CASRVADKDGREKLFF. CDR3 DNA sequence: TGTGCCAGCAGAGTCGCTGACAAGGATGGACGTGAAAAACTGTTTTTT.

The V call is TRBV5-1, the J call TRBJ1-2; possible D gene TRBD1, 5 bases. CDR1 SGHRS and CDR2 YFSETQ come from the germline V gene. This CDR3 is 14 amino acids long. V was shortened by 0 bases and J by 3 bases, with 9 bases between the two germline ends. CDR3: CASSLEGYDYGYTF. Here the CDR3 DNA reads TGCGCCAGCAGCTTGGAGGGGTACGACTATGGCTACACCTTC.

The V gene is TRBV27, the J gene TRBJ2-7; D remains unclear. V gave up 6 bases and J gave up 0 bases, with 12 bases separating them. CDR1 MNHEY and CDR2 SMNVEV come from the germline V gene (reference sequence). This CDR3 contains 14 residues. The CDR3 DNA reads as TGTGCCAGCAGCTACGGACGGATCTCCTACGAGCAGTACTTC. Its translation is CASSYGRISYEQYF.

This clone has a single count. The chain recombines TRBV27 with TRBJ1-2; 9 positions match TRBD1. CDR1 MNHEY and CDR2 SMNVEV come from the germline V gene (reference sequence). The CDR3 has 12 residues. Unmatched junction bases numbered 3, after V lost 6 bases and J lost 7 bases. CDR3 sequence reads: CASSTGGRGYTF. The CDR3 nucleotides read TGTGCCAGCAGCACAGGGGGCCGTGGCTACACCTTC.

DNA of the CDR3: TGCGCCAGCAGCCGAAAACCAAGATACGAGGGAGCCCACGAGCAGTACTTC. This gives the protein CASSRKPRYEGAHEQYF. The V and J genes are TRBV4-3 and TRBJ2-7; D might be TRBD2 (5 bases). Trimming took 4 bases from V and 5 from J, leaving 24 bases between them. CDR1 and CDR2 from the germline V gene are LGHNA and YSLEER. The CDR3 length is 17 residues.

V gene TRBV15 combines with J gene TRBJ1-3; D unresolved. CDR3 length: 16 residues. The V end was cut by 0 bases, the J end by 0 bases, with 9 bases between. CDR1 and CDR2 (germline): LNHNV, YYDKDF (reference sequence). The CDR3 DNA reads TGTGCCACCAGCAGAGACCTCTGGAGCTCTGGAAACACCATATATTTT. Translating gives CATSRDLWSSGNTIYF. Using reference TRBV15 and TRBJ1-3 for the parts outside the CDR3, the full variable domain is DAMVIQNPRYQVTQFGKPVTLSCSQTLNHNVMYWYQQKSSQAPKLLFHYYDKDFNNEADTPDNFQSRRPNTSFCFLDIRSPGLGDTAMYLCATSRDLWSSGNTIYFGEGSWLTVV.

The J gene is TRBJ1-5, the V gene TRBV27, with a tentative D call TRBD1 (6 bases). The CDR3 contains 16 residues. CDR1 MNHEY and CDR2 SMNVEV come from the germline V gene (reference sequence). V dropped 8 bases and J dropped 2 bases, with 19 bases sitting between them. CDR3 nucleotides: TGTGCCAGCTCTCAGTCGGGGGCCTCTGGCAATCAGCCCCAGCATTTT. Its translation is CASSQSGASGNQPQHF.

V is TRBV27 and J is TRBJ2-3; unclear D gene. The CDR3 loop spans 13 amino acids. Trimming stripped 2 bases from V and 1 base from J, with 4 bases between. Germline V CDR1 and CDR2: MNHEY, SMNVEV (reference sequence). The CDR3 bases are TGTGCCAGCAGTTTAGGAGGCACAGATACGCAGTATTTT. This gives the protein CASSLGGTDTQYF.

The chain carries TRBV29-1 and TRBJ2-1, with TRBD2 matching over 8 bases. This CDR3 has 12 residues. The germline V gene has CDR1 SQVTM and CDR2 ANQGSEA. V lost 7 bases and J lost 6; bases outside the gene matches: 5. The CDR3: CSDRTSLNEQFF. The CDR3 DNA follows: TGCAGCGATAGGACTAGCCTCAATGAGCAGTTCTTC.

This chain joins TRBV27 and TRBJ2-1; D is uncertain. The CDR3 spans 10 residues. Looked up from germline, CDR1 is MNHEY and CDR2 is SMNVEV (reference sequence). V dropped 2 bases and J dropped 13 bases, with 6 bases sitting between them. Here the CDR3 DNA reads TGTGCCAGCAGTTTACAGCCCCAGTTCTTC. Protein product: CASSLQPQFF.

V gene TRBV27 combines with J gene TRBJ2-3, with a possible D match to TRBD2 (6 bases). This CDR3 is built from 14 residues. Germline CDR1 MNHEY, CDR2 SMNVEV (reference sequence). V lost 3 bases, J lost 6 bases, and 13 bases lay in between. In nucleotides, the CDR3 is TGTGCCAGCAGTTTGTGGTCCGGAGGGGATACGCAGTATTTT. As protein: CASSLWSGGDTQYF.

The table lists this clone with a count of one. The rearrangement links TRBV18 to TRBJ2-3; D remains ambiguous. Germline CDR1 KGHSH, CDR2 LQKENI. CDR3 length: 12 amino acids. V lost 5 bases to trimming and J lost 5 bases, with 8 bases between them. CDR3 sequence: CASSKVGDTQYF. CDR3 nucleotides: TGTGCCAGCTCAAAAGTGGGAGATACGCAGTATTTT.

The chain is built from TRBV9 and TRBJ2-1, with 8 bases identical to TRBD2. The germline gives CDR1 SGDLS, CDR2 YYNGEE. V was pared by 0 bases and J by 9 bases, with 20 bases of the junction left unmatched. The CDR3 totals 19 residues. The chain's CDR3 is CASSVAGGPILSTSPEQFF. CDR3 sequence (DNA): TGTGCCAGCAGCGTAGCGGGAGGGCCAATTTTAAGTACCTCCCCTGAGCAGTTCTTC.

This sequence joins TRBV4-3 and TRBJ2-7, with TRBD1 identical over 8 bases. The CDR3 covers 15 residues. The germline V gene has CDR1 LGHNA and CDR2 YSLEER. With 4 bases clipped from V and 0 bases from J, the junction kept 5 bases outside the gene matches. The CDR3 DNA is TGCGCCAGCAGCCTCGGACAGGGAAGCTCCTACGAGCAGTACTTC. It encodes CASSLGQGSSYEQYF.

This clone was detected once. The gene calls are TRBV7-6 and TRBJ1-5; 9 nucleotides line up with TRBD1. Unmatched junction bases numbered 5, after V lost 5 bases and J lost 3 bases. This CDR3 spans 15 amino acids. CDR1 and CDR2 (germline): SGHVS, FNYEAQ. The CDR3 DNA is TGTGCCAGCAGCCCCGGGACAGGGCTCAATCAGCCCCAGCATTTT. Amino acid sequence: CASSPGTGLNQPQHF.

The V gene is TRBV27, the J gene TRBJ2-7, with 8 bases that match TRBD1. V shed 4 bases, J shed 2 bases, and the junction held 4 bases outside the gene matches. CDR1 and CDR2 from the germline V gene are MNHEY and SMNVEV (reference sequence). The CDR3 totals 14 residues. The DNA for the CDR3 is TGTGCCAGCAGTTCCCCGGACAGGGCCTACGAGCAGTACTTC. This gives the protein CASSSPDRAYEQYF.

The chain combines TRBV9 with TRBJ2-5; the match to TRBD2 covers 14 bases. CDR3 size: 18 residues. J was trimmed by 2 bases and V by 3 bases; bases with no gene match: 9. The germline V gene encodes CDR1 SGDLS and CDR2 YYNGEE. CDR3 loop: CASSAPGLAGEWQETQYF. The CDR3 nucleotides are TGTGCCAGCAGCGCCCCGGGACTAGCGGGAGAATGGCAAGAGACCCAGTACTTC.

This chain links TRBV19 with TRBJ2-3, with TRBD1 matching over 8 bases. The trim removed 10 bases at V and 1 base at J, leaving 4 bases unmatched. Per germline, CDR1 LNHDA and CDR2 SQIVND (reference sequence). The CDR3 loop spans 13 amino acids. The CDR3 loop reads CAIGQGGTDTQYF. The CDR3 nucleotides are TGTGCCATCGGACAGGGCGGCACAGATACGCAGTATTTT.

CDR3 sequence (DNA): TGTGCCAGCAGTCCTTCAGATACGCAGTATTTT. This sequence encodes CASSPSDTQYF. The V gene is TRBV6-6, the J gene TRBJ2-3; D is unresolved. This CDR3 region has 11 residues. The germline V gene has CDR1 MNHNY and CDR2 SVGAGI (reference sequence). Between the trimmed V and J ends, which lost 5 bases and 4 bases, there was a span of 4 bases.

The rearrangement uses TRBV11-2 and TRBJ2-3, with 9 bases that match TRBD1. Germline V gene sequence: CDR1 SGHAT, CDR2 FQNNGV. Unmatched junction bases numbered 16, after V lost 4 bases and J lost 14 bases. The CDR3 sequence is 15 residues long. The CDR3 region has the DNA TGTGCCAGCAGCTATAACACAATCGGGACAGGGTACCCGTATTTT. This codes for CASSYNTIGTGYPYF.